A selection of T cell receptor beta chains follows, all from one sample in a study of blood T cell repertoires in COVID-19. TCRdb's copy holds only in-frame clones and misses some; the assay was immunoSEQ multiplex PCR. The table lists some 270,000 clones, around 89% of them singletons. The sequencing input was peripheral blood. The origin of the receptors is a man aged 25-45 years with acute or convalescent COVID-19. Each CDR3 is given with its conserved first and last residue. A D gene is named only where the DNA matches it firmly. Clone size is not always given. Where it is, it says once, few, many or a class for expanded clones.

v_call,clone_size,d_call,j_call,cdr3_aa,cdr3_nt
TRBV28,-,-,TRBJ1-2,CASDTANSGYTF,TGTGCCAGTGACACGGCGAACAGTGGCTACACCTTC
TRBV4-1,-,-,TRBJ1-2,CASSQPQGSGYTF,TGCGCCAGCAGCCAGCCACAGGGCTCTGGCTACACCTTC
TRBV4-1,-,TRBD1,TRBJ1-2,CASSQPGQFYGYTF,TGCGCCAGCAGCCAACCGGGACAGTTCTATGGCTACACCTTC
TRBV5-1,-,-,TRBJ1-2,CASSRQLDSYGYTF,TGCGCCAGCAGCCGACAGCTAGATTCCTATGGCTACACCTTC
TRBV4-2,few,TRBD1,TRBJ2-5,CASSQAQGYQETQYF,TGTGCCAGCAGCCAAGCACAGGGGTACCAAGAGACCCAGTACTTC
TRBV6-5,-,TRBD1,TRBJ2-7,CASSYSNRGRDEQYF,TGTGCCAGCAGTTACTCCAACAGGGGGCGGGACGAGCAGTACTTC
TRBV11-2,-,TRBD1,TRBJ1-2,CASGRTGQGPADGYTF,TGTGCCAGCGGTAGGACAGGGCAGGGACCCGCCGATGGCTACACCTTC
TRBV7-8,-,-,TRBJ1-2,CASSPISNYGYTF,TGTGCCAGCAGCCCTATCTCTAACTATGGCTACACCTTC
TRBV5-1,-,TRBD1,TRBJ2-7,CASSSAPGQDLYEQYF,TGCGCCAGCAGCTCAGCTCCGGGACAGGACCTTTACGAGCAGTACTTC
TRBV5-1,-,-,TRBJ2-1,CASSSQRHIGSYNEQFF,TGCGCCAGCAGTTCCCAGAGGCACATCGGCTCCTACAATGAGCAGTTCTTC
TRBV11-2,-,-,TRBJ1-6,CASSLAFNSPLHF,TGTGCCAGCAGCTTAGCGTTTAATTCACCCCTCCACTTT
TRBV18,-,TRBD1,TRBJ1-2,CASSPEGQGTSDGYTF,TGTGCCAGCTCACCAGAGGGACAGGGAACTTCTGATGGCTACACCTTC
TRBV11-2,-,-,TRBJ1-1,CASFGGIEAFF,TGTGCCAGCTTTGGGGGGATCGAAGCTTTCTTT
TRBV5-6,-,TRBD2,TRBJ2-1,CASSPGLAAYNEQFF,TGTGCCAGCAGCCCGGGACTAGCGGCGTACAATGAGCAGTTCTTC
TRBV11-3,-,-,TRBJ1-1,CASNQGLEAFF,TGTGCCAGCAACCAGGGATTGGAAGCTTTCTTT
TRBV20-1,once,-,TRBJ1-4,CSASLEPEKLFF,TGCAGTGCTAGTCTTGAGCCCGAAAAACTGTTTTTT
TRBV29-1,-,TRBD1,TRBJ1-2,CSVEGTGILYGYTF,TGCAGCGTTGAAGGGACAGGGATCCTCTATGGCTACACCTTC
TRBV5-4,-,-,TRBJ1-4,CASSSGQLNEKLFF,TGTGCCAGCAGCTCCGGACAACTTAATGAAAAACTGTTTTTT
TRBV7-3,-,TRBD1,TRBJ2-1,CASSLTGQGAYNEQFF,TGTGCCAGCAGCTTAACAGGACAGGGGGCCTACAATGAGCAGTTCTTC
TRBV27,-,TRBD1,TRBJ1-5,CASSLTPGQGGQPQHF,TGTGCCAGCAGCCTAACGCCGGGACAGGGGGGTCAGCCCCAGCATTTT
TRBV28,-,-,TRBJ1-2,CASSFDRNYGYTF,TGTGCCAGCAGTTTTGACAGAAACTATGGCTACACCTTC
TRBV19,-,TRBD2,TRBJ2-7,CASSRIAGGPREQYF,TGTGCCAGTAGTAGAATAGCGGGAGGGCCTCGCGAGCAGTACTTC
TRBV11-2,once,-,TRBJ1-3,CASSLFVGGIGNTIYF,TGTGCCAGCAGCTTATTTGTGGGGGGAATCGGAAACACCATATATTTT
TRBV19,-,TRBD2,TRBJ2-3,CATLSSGSGRNTQYF,TGTGCCACTTTATCCAGCGGGAGTGGGCGGAATACGCAGTATTTT
TRBV28,-,-,TRBJ1-1,CASSLSTLTAFF,TGTGCCAGCAGTTTATCGACACTCACGGCTTTCTTT
TRBV15,-,-,TRBJ1-4,CATSRDRGSEKLFF,TGTGCCACCAGCAGAGATAGGGGATCTGAAAAACTGTTTTTT
TRBV5-1,-,TRBD1,TRBJ1-1,CASSHPDRGPGNTEAFF,TGCGCCAGCAGCCACCCGGACAGGGGGCCGGGGAACACTGAAGCTTTCTTT
TRBV19,-,-,TRBJ1-5,CASSIRLNQPQHF,TGTGCCAGTAGTATAAGACTCAATCAGCCCCAGCATTTT
TRBV27,few,-,TRBJ1-1,CASSLRSVTEAFF,TGTGCCAGCAGTTTGCGTTCGGTCACTGAAGCTTTCTTT
TRBV19,-,-,TRBJ2-3,CASSVTGVTDTQYF,TGTGCCAGTAGTGTGACAGGAGTCACAGATACGCAGTATTTT
TRBV30,-,-,TRBJ2-1,CAWSVRGVLGNEQFF,TGTGCCTGGAGTGTACGCGGGGTCTTAGGGAATGAGCAGTTCTTC
TRBV6-1,-,TRBD1,TRBJ1-5,CASSDFLLTGSGNQPQHF,TGTGCCAGCAGTGACTTCCTACTGACAGGGTCTGGCAATCAGCCCCAGCATTTT
TRBV11-3,-,TRBD1,TRBJ2-2,CASSTGQGNTGELFF,TGTGCCAGCAGCACCGGACAGGGAAACACCGGGGAGCTGTTTTTT
TRBV18,few,-,TRBJ1-2,CASSPSGGINTYGYTF,TGTGCCAGCTCACCTTCCGGAGGGATAAATACTTATGGCTACACCTTC
TRBV28,-,-,TRBJ2-3,CASSPSFTGTNHVDTQYF,TGTGCCAGCAGTCCATCCTTTACCGGGACAAACCATGTAGATACGCAGTATTTT
TRBV2,-,TRBD1,TRBJ1-1,CASRPGQGHTEAFF,TGTGCCAGCAGACCCGGACAGGGTCACACTGAAGCTTTCTTT
TRBV7-9,few,-,TRBJ1-5,CASSLSQGEQPQHF,TGTGCCAGCAGCTTATCACAGGGAGAACAGCCCCAGCATTTT
TRBV12-2,-,-,TRBJ2-3,CASRLDPDVGTAGITDTQYF,TGTGCAAGTCGCTTAGATCCCGACGTAGGAACGGCGGGGATCACAGATACGCAGTATTTT
TRBV5-1,-,-,TRBJ2-7,CASSLFYSSYEQYF,TGCGCCAGCAGCCTGTTTTATAGCTCCTACGAGCAGTACTTC
TRBV3-1/TRBV3-2,-,-,TRBJ1-3,CASSQEGSSGNTIYF,TGTGCCAGCAGCCAAGAAGGGAGCTCTGGAAACACCATATATTTT
TRBV28,-,TRBD1,TRBJ1-6,CASSLFSGTGYSSNYSPLHF,TGTGCCAGCAGTTTATTTTCCGGGACAGGGTATAGCTCCAATTATTCACCCCTCCACTTT
TRBV5-4,-,-,TRBJ1-1,CAITPQGRTEAFF,TGTGCCATTACACCCCAGGGGCGCACTGAAGCTTTCTTT
TRBV7-3,few,-,TRBJ2-3,CASSLGSQGRDTQYF,TGTGCCAGCAGTCTAGGTTCCCAGGGGAGAGATACGCAGTATTTT
TRBV28,-,-,TRBJ1-2,CASTLLGAYGYTF,TGTGCCAGCACCCTCCTCGGTGCCTATGGCTACACCTTC
TRBV5-1,-,TRBD2,TRBJ2-7,CASSLAFGTRSYEQYF,TGCGCCAGCAGCTTGGCCTTCGGGACTAGATCCTACGAGCAGTACTTC
TRBV19,-,-,TRBJ1-5,CASSRVRRGSNQPQHF,TGTGCCAGTAGTAGAGTTCGAAGGGGCAGCAATCAGCCCCAGCATTTT
TRBV5-1,-,-,TRBJ1-2,CASSLGQEGYGYTF,TGCGCCAGCAGCTTGGGACAGGAAGGCTATGGCTACACCTTC
TRBV9,-,TRBD2,TRBJ2-5,CASSGPGGRSQETQYF,TGTGCCAGCAGCGGGCCTGGCGGGAGAAGTCAAGAGACCCAGTACTTC
TRBV18,-,-,TRBJ1-6,CASSPGLEVQRRSPLHF,TGTGCCAGCTCACCTGGTCTGGAGGTTCAGAGAAGGTCACCCCTCCACTTT
TRBV28,-,TRBD2,TRBJ2-3,CASISGSFDTQYF,TGTGCCAGCATAAGCGGGAGTTTCGATACGCAGTATTTT
TRBV28,-,TRBD2,TRBJ2-1,CASSLKRGYYNEQFF,TGTGCCAGCAGCCTCAAGCGGGGTTACTACAATGAGCAGTTCTTC
TRBV5-1,-,-,TRBJ2-1,CASSSPYSILNEQFF,TGCGCCAGCTCCTCTCCTTACAGCATCCTCAATGAGCAGTTCTTC
TRBV30,-,-,TRBJ1-5,CAWSRGVRQPQHF,TGTGCCTGGAGTCGGGGGGTCCGGCAGCCCCAGCATTTT
TRBV28,-,TRBD1,TRBJ1-1,CASSSGGTANTEAFF,TGTGCCAGCAGTTCGGGGGGGACAGCGAACACTGAAGCTTTCTTT
TRBV3-1/TRBV3-2,-,-,TRBJ1-1,CASSQGWVATEAFF,TGTGCCAGCAGCCAAGGTTGGGTAGCCACTGAAGCTTTCTTT
TRBV19,once,-,TRBJ1-5,CASSITGGRGNQPQHF,TGTGCCAGTAGTATAACAGGCGGCAGGGGCAATCAGCCCCAGCATTTT
TRBV28,-,TRBD2,TRBJ2-3,CASSLTLAGGVADTQYF,TGTGCCAGCAGTTTAACTCTAGCGGGAGGGGTCGCAGATACGCAGTATTTT
TRBV5-1,-,-,TRBJ2-3,CASSLGRGDTDTQYF,TGCGCCAGCAGCCTGGGGCGGGGAGACACAGATACGCAGTATTTT
TRBV5-4,-,-,TRBJ2-7,CASSLKEESYEQYF,TGTGCCAGCAGCCTAAAAGAGGAATCCTACGAGCAGTACTTC
TRBV7-9,-,TRBD2,TRBJ2-1,CASSLSVLRTSGSDNEQFF,TGTGCCAGCAGCTTAAGTGTCCTAAGGACTAGCGGGAGCGACAATGAGCAGTTCTTC